A selection of T cell receptor beta chains follows, all from one sample in a study of blood T cell repertoires in COVID-19. Data came from immunoSEQ multiplex PCR; TCRdb stores just in-frame clones and leaves some out. The sample yields about 280,000 clones, roughly 91% seen once. The material sequenced was PBMCs or T cells enriched from blood (not recorded which). The receptors were sampled from a woman aged 55-70 years who had recovered from COVID-19. The CDR3 runs from the conserved cysteine through the conserved F or W. A D gene is named only where the DNA matches it firmly. Where a row states a size, it is once, few, many or the class of an expanded clone; other rows omit it.

CDR3 protein: CASSKDREETQYF
CDR3 DNA: TGTGCCAGCAGCAAGGACAGGGAAGAGACCCAGTACTTC
J gene: TRBJ2-5
clone size: NA
CDR3 length: 13
D gene: TRBD1
V gene: TRBV7-2

CDR3 protein: CASSQTQATTNEKLFF
CDR3 DNA: TGTGCCAGCAGCCAAACCCAAGCGACAACTAATGAAAAACTGTTTTTT
J gene: TRBJ1-4
clone size: NA
CDR3 length: 16
D gene: NA
V gene: TRBV3-1/TRBV3-2

CDR3 protein: CASSGQTLGGYTF
CDR3 DNA: TGTGCCAGCTCGGGACAGACCCTGGGGGGCTACACCTTC
J gene: TRBJ1-2
clone size: NA
CDR3 length: 13
D gene: TRBD1
V gene: TRBV6-5

CDR3 protein: CASSLTTLQSINEKLFF
CDR3 DNA: TGCGCCAGCAGCCTGACTACTCTACAGAGCATCAATGAAAAACTGTTTTTT
J gene: TRBJ1-4
clone size: NA
CDR3 length: 17
D gene: NA
V gene: TRBV5-1

CDR3 protein: CASSLQGRDTEAFF
CDR3 DNA: TGTGCCAGCAGCTTACAGGGTAGGGACACTGAAGCTTTCTTT
J gene: TRBJ1-1
clone size: NA
CDR3 length: 14
D gene: NA
V gene: TRBV7-3

CDR3 protein: CASGTAGNTIYF
CDR3 DNA: TGTGCCAGCGGGACAGCCGGAAACACCATATATTTT
J gene: TRBJ1-3
clone size: NA
CDR3 length: 12
D gene: TRBD1
V gene: TRBV3-1/TRBV3-2

CDR3 protein: CASRDSTGWATEAFF
CDR3 DNA: TGTGCCAGCAGGGATTCGACAGGCTGGGCCACTGAAGCTTTCTTT
J gene: TRBJ1-1
clone size: NA
CDR3 length: 15
D gene: NA
V gene: TRBV2

CDR3 protein: CAISGTSQETQYF
CDR3 DNA: TGTGCCATCAGTGGGACTAGCCAAGAGACCCAGTACTTC
J gene: TRBJ2-5
clone size: NA
CDR3 length: 13
D gene: TRBD2
V gene: TRBV10-3

CDR3 protein: CASSFGAGGTQRDGYTF
CDR3 DNA: TGTGCCAGCAGCTTTGGGGCAGGGGGCACTCAAAGGGATGGCTACACCTTC
J gene: TRBJ1-2
clone size: NA
CDR3 length: 17
D gene: TRBD1
V gene: TRBV7-9

CDR3 protein: CASSITINTEAFF
CDR3 DNA: TGTGCCAGCAGCATAACAATTAACACTGAAGCTTTCTTT
J gene: TRBJ1-1
clone size: NA
CDR3 length: 13
D gene: NA
V gene: TRBV3-1/TRBV3-2

CDR3 protein: CASSFYPGPQWEDTEAFF
CDR3 DNA: TGTGCCAGCAGCTTTTATCCGGGGCCCCAATGGGAGGACACTGAAGCTTTCTTT
J gene: TRBJ1-1
clone size: NA
CDR3 length: 18
D gene: NA
V gene: TRBV5-5

CDR3 protein: CAWSLGGEQYF
CDR3 DNA: TGTGCCTGGAGTCTCGGGGGCGAGCAGTACTTC
J gene: TRBJ2-7
clone size: NA
CDR3 length: 11
D gene: NA
V gene: TRBV30

CDR3 protein: CASSPLGESNEQFF
CDR3 DNA: TGTGCCAGCTCACCCCTCGGGGAGAGCAATGAGCAGTTCTTC
J gene: TRBJ2-1
clone size: NA
CDR3 length: 14
D gene: NA
V gene: TRBV18

CDR3 protein: CASSLGDRYEQYF
CDR3 DNA: TGTGCCAGCAGCTTAGGGGACAGGTACGAGCAGTACTTC
J gene: TRBJ2-7
clone size: NA
CDR3 length: 13
D gene: TRBD1
V gene: TRBV11-3

CDR3 protein: CASSLAGAGGDTQYF
CDR3 DNA: TGTGCCAGCAGCTTAGCGGGGGCCGGTGGGGATACGCAGTATTTT
J gene: TRBJ2-3
clone size: once
CDR3 length: 15
D gene: TRBD2
V gene: TRBV6-4

CDR3 protein: CASSLRSGVNTGELFF
CDR3 DNA: TGCGCCAGCAGCTTGAGGTCGGGGGTGAACACCGGGGAGCTGTTTTTT
J gene: TRBJ2-2
clone size: NA
CDR3 length: 16
D gene: NA
V gene: TRBV5-1

CDR3 protein: CASSFVLAGETQYF
CDR3 DNA: TGTGCCAGCAGCTTCGTACTAGCGGGAGAGACCCAGTACTTC
J gene: TRBJ2-5
clone size: NA
CDR3 length: 14
D gene: TRBD2
V gene: TRBV7-2

CDR3 protein: CASSDLGQNGYTF
CDR3 DNA: TGTGCCAGCAGCGACCTCGGACAGAATGGCTACACCTTC
J gene: TRBJ1-2
clone size: NA
CDR3 length: 13
D gene: NA
V gene: TRBV28